Listed below are T cell receptor beta chains from one sample, sequenced in a study of T-cell memory formation after mild COVID-19. TCRdb recomputed calls from the 5' RACE reads with MiXCR, one row per CDR3 protein. The sample shows a few hundred thousand distinct CDR3 sequences, approximately 10% of them seen only once. The sequencing sample was made of PBMCs or a T cell subset sorted from them (not recorded which). Receptor source: a man between 18 and 35 years old who had mild COVID-19 (a few samples of this study predate the infection). Cell type and time point are not known. The CDR3 runs from the conserved cysteine through the conserved F or W. Each record gives: CDR3 protein, CDR3 DNA, clone size, J gene, D gene, V gene. D genes are given only for firm matches. The size field is filled for only some rows; it gives once, few, many or a size class.

CDR3aa: CASSEQGWGYTF
CDR3nt: TGTGCCAGCAGCGAACAGGGATGGGGCTACACCTTC
abundance: few
j_gene: TRBJ1-2
d_gene: -
v_gene: TRBV9

CDR3aa: CASSYSLELGIQYF
CDR3nt: TGTGCCAGCAGTTACTCTCTAGAGTTGGGCATTCAGTACTTC
abundance: -
j_gene: TRBJ2-4
d_gene: -
v_gene: TRBV6-6

CDR3aa: CASSLRTENNEQFF
CDR3nt: TGCGCCAGCAGCTTAAGGACTGAGAACAATGAGCAGTTCTTC
abundance: few
j_gene: TRBJ2-1
d_gene: -
v_gene: TRBV5-1

CDR3aa: CSARAGGGAHNEQFF
CDR3nt: TGCAGTGCTAGAGCGGGTGGGGGCGCCCACAATGAGCAGTTCTTC
abundance: once
j_gene: TRBJ2-1
d_gene: -
v_gene: TRBV20-1

CDR3aa: CASSLSGGARTGELFF
CDR3nt: TGTGCCAGCAGCCTAAGCGGGGGGGCCCGAACCGGGGAGCTGTTTTTT
abundance: -
j_gene: TRBJ2-2
d_gene: TRBD2
v_gene: TRBV9

CDR3aa: CASSLASSGIGELFF
CDR3nt: TGTGCCAGCAGCTTAGCGTCTAGCGGGATAGGGGAGCTGTTTTTT
abundance: few
j_gene: TRBJ2-2
d_gene: TRBD2
v_gene: TRBV7-2

CDR3aa: CAISATGSSNTEAFF
CDR3nt: TGTGCCATCAGTGCCACAGGGTCCTCGAACACTGAAGCTTTCTTT
abundance: -
j_gene: TRBJ1-1
d_gene: -
v_gene: TRBV10-3

CDR3aa: CASSRGLHGTDTQYF
CDR3nt: TGCGCCAGCAGCCGGGGCCTACACGGCACAGATACGCAGTATTTT
abundance: -
j_gene: TRBJ2-3
d_gene: -
v_gene: TRBV5-1

CDR3aa: CASSQDTGGADTGELFF
CDR3nt: TGCGCCAGCAGCCAAGATACAGGGGGCGCGGACACCGGGGAGCTGTTTTTT
abundance: -
j_gene: TRBJ2-2
d_gene: TRBD1
v_gene: TRBV4-1

CDR3aa: CASSLPGHRDTQYF
CDR3nt: TGTGCCAGCAGTTTACCCGGGCATCGGGATACGCAGTATTTT
abundance: -
j_gene: TRBJ2-3
d_gene: -
v_gene: TRBV12-3/TRBV12-4

CDR3aa: CASSSWSLGSTEAFF
CDR3nt: TGCGCCAGCAGCTCCTGGTCCTTGGGCTCCACTGAAGCTTTCTTT
abundance: few
j_gene: TRBJ1-1
d_gene: -
v_gene: TRBV5-1

CDR3aa: CASSLPRANTGELFF
CDR3nt: TGTGCCAGCAGCCTCCCGAGGGCGAACACCGGGGAGCTGTTTTTT
abundance: few
j_gene: TRBJ2-2
d_gene: -
v_gene: TRBV7-9

CDR3aa: CSVSKAAKNIQYF
CDR3nt: TGCAGCGTCTCTAAAGCGGCCAAAAACATTCAGTACTTC
abundance: few
j_gene: TRBJ2-4
d_gene: -
v_gene: TRBV29-1

CDR3aa: CASSIPGTGNTGELFF
CDR3nt: TGCGCCAGCAGCATACCCGGGACTGGTAACACCGGGGAGCTGTTTTTT
abundance: few
j_gene: TRBJ2-2
d_gene: -
v_gene: TRBV5-1

CDR3aa: CASSFSSGGNTQYF
CDR3nt: TGTGCCAGCAGTTTCTCTAGCGGGGGGAATACGCAGTATTTT
abundance: -
j_gene: TRBJ2-3
d_gene: TRBD2
v_gene: TRBV27

CDR3aa: CSVEGQGFEKLFF
CDR3nt: TGCAGCGTTGAAGGGCAGGGATTTGAAAAACTGTTTTTT
abundance: few
j_gene: TRBJ1-4
d_gene: -
v_gene: TRBV29-1

CDR3aa: CASSIGTDQPQHF
CDR3nt: TGTGCCAGTAGTATTGGGACAGATCAGCCCCAGCATTTT
abundance: few
j_gene: TRBJ1-5
d_gene: TRBD1
v_gene: TRBV19

CDR3aa: CASNVPGTQYF
CDR3nt: TGTGCCAGCAATGTCCCCGGTACGCAGTATTTT
abundance: -
j_gene: TRBJ2-3
d_gene: -
v_gene: TRBV2

CDR3aa: CSVAGGGVNIQYF
CDR3nt: TGCAGCGTCGCGGGCGGGGGGGTAAACATTCAGTACTTC
abundance: -
j_gene: TRBJ2-4
d_gene: TRBD2
v_gene: TRBV29-1

CDR3aa: CASSLVSLSSRNEQFF
CDR3nt: TGTGCCAGCAGCCTCGTTAGCTTGAGTTCCCGCAATGAGCAGTTCTTC
abundance: many
j_gene: TRBJ2-1
d_gene: -
v_gene: TRBV7-2

CDR3aa: CASSHAGTSGAYEQYF
CDR3nt: TGTGCCAGCAGTCACGCGGGGACTAGCGGGGCTTACGAGCAGTACTTC
abundance: -
j_gene: TRBJ2-7
d_gene: TRBD2
v_gene: TRBV6-5

CDR3aa: CASSLGHDRDEKLFF
CDR3nt: TGTGCCAGCAGCTTGGGCCATGACAGGGACGAAAAACTGTTTTTT
abundance: -
j_gene: TRBJ1-4
d_gene: TRBD1
v_gene: TRBV5-6

CDR3aa: CASSYEGGGAGQPQHF
CDR3nt: TGTGCCAGCAGTTACGAAGGCGGGGGCGCGGGTCAGCCCCAGCATTTT
abundance: few
j_gene: TRBJ1-5
d_gene: -
v_gene: TRBV6-2/TRBV6-3